Listed below are T cell receptor beta chains from one sample, sequenced in a study of OX40 agonist ivuxolimab in advanced cancers. Here immunoSEQ multiplex PCR was the method, and the copy in TCRdb shows in-frame clones only, minus some. Of about 41,000 clones detected, roughly 80% appear once; the ten largest clones hold around 20%. The starting material was CD4+ or CD8+ T cells sorted from blood, obtained in a trial of the OX40 agonist ivuxolimab. The receptors derive from an adult with an advanced solid tumor such as melanoma, head and neck, liver or kidney cancer. Each CDR3 is given with its conserved first and last residue. Each record gives: D gene, J gene, V gene, clone size, CDR3 DNA, CDR3 protein. The D gene is left open where the match is weak. Not every row has a clone size; where given, it reads once, few, many or a size class.

- | TRBJ2-2 | TRBV7-2 | - | TGTGCCAGCAGCTTAATGGGCAGAAACACCGGGGAGCTGTTTTTT | CASSLMGRNTGELFF
TRBD2 | TRBJ2-3 | TRBV28 | - | TGTGCCAGCAGTTTCCCTGCTAGCGGAACTAGCACAGATACGCAGTATTTT | CASSFPASGTSTDTQYF
TRBD2 | TRBJ2-5 | TRBV19 | - | TGTGCCAGTAGTGCCCGGGACGCCGGGACTAGCGGGAGAATAGAGACCCAGTACTTC | CASSARDAGTSGRIETQYF
- | TRBJ2-1 | TRBV7-9 | once | TGTGCCAGCAGCCTTTTGAGCTCCTACAATGAGCAGTTCTTC | CASSLLSSYNEQFF
- | TRBJ2-7 | TRBV7-2 | - | TGTGCCAGCAGCCAAGTAACAGGGAAATGGGAGCAGTACTTC | CASSQVTGKWEQYF
TRBD2 | TRBJ2-2 | TRBV7-9 | few | TGTGCCAGCAGCACTAGCGGGAGAGGGCACACCGGGGAGCTGTTTTTT | CASSTSGRGHTGELFF
- | TRBJ1-2 | TRBV6-1 | - | TGTGCCAGCAGTGAAGCGGCAGGGTGGTTCTATGGCTACACCTTC | CASSEAAGWFYGYTF
- | TRBJ2-7 | TRBV2 | - | TGTGCCAGCAGTGAAGCGCTGGGCAGGGTGGACGAGCAGTACTTC | CASSEALGRVDEQYF
- | TRBJ1-6 | TRBV7-2 | - | TGTGCCAGCAGCTTAGGGATAGCGATCTATAATTCACCCCTCCACTTT | CASSLGIAIYNSPLHF
- | TRBJ2-7 | TRBV7-5 | few | TGTGCCAGAAGCTTCGTGGGTTCCTACGAGCAGTACTTC | CARSFVGSYEQYF
- | TRBJ2-3 | TRBV5-1 | - | TGCGCCAGCAGCGCAGGTCCAGGGGCAGATACGCAGTATTTT | CASSAGPGADTQYF
- | TRBJ1-2 | TRBV21-1 | - | TGTGCCAGCAGCAAAGGTTTAGGCAGGGCCAATAACTATGGCTACACCTTC | CASSKGLGRANNYGYTF
TRBD2 | TRBJ2-7 | TRBV27 | - | TGTGCCAGCAGTTTCCTTAGCGGGGGATCCTACGAGCAGTACTTC | CASSFLSGGSYEQYF
- | TRBJ1-1 | TRBV6-6 | - | TGTGCCAGCAGTGTACACCAACGTAACACTGAAGCTTTCTTT | CASSVHQRNTEAFF
- | TRBJ2-3 | TRBV4-1 | - | TGCGCCAGCAGCTATATAATAGGGTCAGACCACACAGATACGCAGTATTTT | CASSYIIGSDHTDTQYF
- | TRBJ2-1 | TRBV5-5 | few | TGTGCCAGCAGCCCTGCCCGGGGTAGGGGTAATGAGCAGTTCTTC | CASSPARGRGNEQFF
TRBD2 | TRBJ2-1 | TRBV27 | - | TGTGCCAGCAGTCCTATTAGGACAGGATTTGCCCTAGCGGGAGGGTATAATGAGCAGTTCTTC | CASSPIRTGFALAGGYNEQFF
- | TRBJ1-1 | TRBV29-1 | few | TGCAGCGTTTCGTACACTGAAGCTTTCTTT | CSVSYTEAFF
TRBD2 | TRBJ2-1 | TRBV7-2 | - | TGTGCCAGCAGCTTAGGGATAGCGGGGGGGTCCCACAATGAGCAGTTCTTC | CASSLGIAGGSHNEQFF
- | TRBJ1-1 | TRBV7-9 | once | TGTGCCAGCAGCTTAGACAGGGTCACTGAAGCTTTCTTT | CASSLDRVTEAFF
- | TRBJ2-7 | TRBV9 | - | TGTGCCAGCAGCGCGGCAGGTCTGGGCTACGAGCAGTACTTC | CASSAAGLGYEQYF
- | TRBJ2-7 | TRBV5-1 | - | TGCGCCAGCAGCTTAACAGGCCCGCCTTCCCAGGTCGAGCAGTACTTC | CASSLTGPPSQVEQYF
- | TRBJ2-5 | TRBV7-9 | - | TGTGCCAGCAGCTTCGGGGGCGGGATCCAAGAGACCCAGTACTTC | CASSFGGGIQETQYF
- | TRBJ1-1 | TRBV7-3 | - | TGTGCCAGCAGCTTGGACAGTAGTGAAGCTTTCTTT | CASSLDSSEAFF
TRBD2 | TRBJ2-5 | TRBV7-8 | - | TGTGCCGGAGGACTAGCGGGGGGAGCACAAGAGACCCAGTACTTC | CAGGLAGGAQETQYF
- | TRBJ2-1 | TRBV7-2 | - | TGTGCCAGCAGCCCGACGTCCGGGACTTACTACAATGAGCAGTTCTTC | CASSPTSGTYYNEQFF